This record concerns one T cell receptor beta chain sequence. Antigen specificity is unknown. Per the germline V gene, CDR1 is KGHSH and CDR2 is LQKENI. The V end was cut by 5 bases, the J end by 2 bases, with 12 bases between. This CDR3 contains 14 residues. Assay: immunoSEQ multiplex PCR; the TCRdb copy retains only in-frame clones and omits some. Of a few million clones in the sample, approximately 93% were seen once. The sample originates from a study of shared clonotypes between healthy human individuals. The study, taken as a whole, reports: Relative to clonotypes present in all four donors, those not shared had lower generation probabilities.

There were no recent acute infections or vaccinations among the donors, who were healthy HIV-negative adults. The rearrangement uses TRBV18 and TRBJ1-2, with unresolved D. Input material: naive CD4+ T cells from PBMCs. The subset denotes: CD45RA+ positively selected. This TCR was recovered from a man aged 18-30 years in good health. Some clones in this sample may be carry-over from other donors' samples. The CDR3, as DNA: TGTGCCAGCTCATCCTCCGTCGCCAACTATGGCTACACCTTC. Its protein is CASSSSVANYGYTF.